The 5 T cell receptor beta chains listed next were all sequenced from one sample in a study of technical replicates of blood from a handful of donors. TCRdb keeps only in-frame clones here, not all; method: immunoSEQ multiplex PCR. Counted here are around 83,000 clones, approximately 91% occurring once; the ten biggest clones make up about 0.4%. Sequencing input: T cells isolated from PBMCs. Receptors were obtained from a human donor in good health. Some clones in this sample may be carry-over from other donors' samples.

The DNA of the CDR3 is TGTGCCAGCAGGATTACAGGGTCAGATACGCAGTATTTT. Its translation: CASRITGSDTQYF. The chain combines TRBV28 with TRBJ2-3; a possible D gene is TRBD1 (6 bases). This CDR3 comprises 13 residues. The germline CDR1 and CDR2 sequences are MDHEN and SYDVKM. Between the trimmed V and J ends, which lost 6 bases and 4 bases, there was a span of 11 bases.

V and J are TRBV6-5 and TRBJ1-1; the match to TRBD1 covers 7 bases. V lost 6 bases to trimming and J lost 3 bases; unmatched junction nucleotides: 7. The length of the CDR3 is 14 residues. Per the germline V gene, CDR1 is MNHEY and CDR2 is SVGAGI. Here the CDR3 DNA reads TGTGCCAGCAGATACAGGGGTAGGGACACTGAAGCTTTCTTT. Translating gives CASRYRGRDTEAFF.

This chain links TRBV18 with TRBJ1-1; 7 positions agree with TRBD1. With V trimmed by 3 bases and J by 2 bases, 3 bases remained unmatched. This CDR3 contains 14 residues. Germline CDR1 reads KGHSH; CDR2 reads LQKENI. CDR3 protein: CASSPGQINTEAFF. CDR3 nucleotides: TGTGCCAGCTCACCGGGACAGATAAACACTGAAGCTTTCTTT. The whole variable domain, filled in from reference TRBV18 and TRBJ1-1, reads NAGVMQNPRHLVRRRGQEARLRCSPMKGHSHVYWYRQLPEEGLKFMVYLQKENIIDESGMPKERFSAEFPKEGPSILRIQQVVRGDSAAYFCASSPGQINTEAFFGQGTRLTVV.

The rearrangement uses TRBV2 and TRBJ2-5; 7 bases are a match to TRBD1. Losses at the gene ends were 3 bases for V and 1 base for J; bases not matched to a gene: 5. This CDR3 has 15 residues. Per the germline V gene, CDR1 is SNHLY and CDR2 is FYNNEI. CDR3 in amino acids: CASSERQGFQETQYF. CDR3 sequence (DNA): TGTGCCAGCAGTGAGAGACAGGGATTCCAAGAGACCCAGTACTTC.

The CDR3 DNA sequence: TGCGCCAGCAGCTGGGGGGGCCGGACGGGGAACACTGAAGCTTTCTTT. Its protein product is CASSWGGRTGNTEAFF. The chain couples TRBV5-1 to TRBJ1-1; tentatively, D is TRBD1 (6 bases). CDR3 size: 16 residues. Trimming took off 3 bases at V and 1 base at J, with 16 bases between the two ends. Germline V gene sequence: CDR1 SGHRS, CDR2 YFSETQ.